These 12 T cell receptor beta chains came from one sample sequenced in a study of T cells in Graves' hyperthyroidism and ophthalmopathy. Template material for amplifying TCR beta CDR3 regions consisted of RNA transcripts. First-round RT-PCR with HTBI primers amplified the TCR CDR3 region. Using its own MiXCR run on the multiplex PCR reads, TCRdb lists one record per CDR3 protein. The sample yields 500,000 to 700,000 distinct CDR3 sequences, approximately 15% seen once. Sample: blood. Receptor source: a woman between 18 and 29 years old with Graves' hyperthyroidism.

This clonotype has a count of ten or more. The chain links TRBV7-9 to TRBJ1-2; TRBD1 agrees at 11 bases. Trimming at V came to 4 bases and at J to 4 bases, leaving 5 bases not matched to a gene. Germline loops: CDR1 SEHNR, CDR2 FQNEAQ (reference sequence). This CDR3 is 15 amino acids long. CDR3 DNA: TGTGCCAGCAGCTCCCGGACAGGGGGCGGCTATGGCTACACCTTC. It codes for CASSSRTGGGYGYTF.

The gene calls are TRBV7-9 and TRBJ2-2; 8 bases are shared with TRBD1. V lost 11 bases and J lost 2; bases outside the gene matches: 7. Germline loops: CDR1 SEHNR, CDR2 FQNEAQ (reference sequence). The CDR3 runs to 14 residues. CDR3 protein: CALNQGANTGELFF. CDR3 DNA sequence: TGTGCCTTGAACCAGGGGGCTAACACCGGGGAGCTGTTTTTT.

The rearrangement uses TRBV6-2 or TRBV6-3 and TRBJ2-5; 10 positions agree with TRBD2. The V gene's germline CDR1 is MNHEY and CDR2 SVGEGT. Germline trimming cut 5 bases from V and 3 bases from J; bases unmatched to any gene: 3. This CDR3 is built from 14 residues. The CDR3 bases are TGTGCCAGCAGTGTAGCGGGGGGAAAAGAGACCCAGTACTTC. Its translation: CASSVAGGKETQYF.

The gene calls are TRBV2 and TRBJ1-1; D gene uncertain. V shed 8 bases and J shed 5 bases, with 15 bases lying between them. The length of the CDR3 is 13 residues. Per germline, CDR1 SNHLY and CDR2 FYNNEI. Here the CDR3 DNA reads TGTGCCAGCCAATTCCGAACACTGACTGAAGCTTTCTTT. It specifies CASQFRTLTEAFF.

This clonotype was seen a handful of times. The chain carries TRBV7-2 and TRBJ1-2; 8 bases match TRBD1. The CDR3 loop spans 14 amino acids. The junction had 10 bases not matched to a gene; V was cut back by 5 bases and J by 8 bases. The V gene's germline CDR1 is SGHTA and CDR2 FQGNSA. The CDR3 nucleotides are TGTGCCAGCAGCCAAGGACAGGGTATGGGAGGCTACACCTTC. The encoded protein is CASSQGQGMGGYTF.

Only a few counts were recorded for this clonotype. This chain joins TRBV6-1 and TRBJ2-7; the D gene could be TRBD1 or TRBD2 (6 bases each). Germline loops: CDR1 MNHNS, CDR2 SASEGT. There are 14 residues in the CDR3. Trimming shortened V by 5 bases and J by 7 bases, and 18 bases separated the two germline ends. The CDR3 nucleotides read TGTGCCAGCAGTCAGGATAGGGGGGCGAGGGAGCAGTACTTC. This encodes CASSQDRGAREQYF.

There are a few counts of this clonotype. This chain links TRBV7-9 with TRBJ1-3; TRBD1 might be the D (5 bases). The CDR3 has 17 amino acids. From germline, CDR1 is SEHNR and CDR2 FQNEAQ (reference sequence). V was shortened by 1 base and J by 0 bases, with 13 bases between the two germline ends. The CDR3 reads CASSLGRDAPSGNTIYF. The CDR3 nucleotides are TGTGCCAGCAGCTTAGGGCGGGACGCCCCCTCTGGAAACACCATATATTTT.

This clonotype was detected ten times or more. The chain has TRBV12-3 or TRBV12-4 and TRBJ2-3; D uncertain. The V end was cut by 2 bases, the J end by 2 bases, with 17 bases between. The CDR3 is 17 amino acids. The CDR3 loop reads CASSLILLEDVTDTQYF. The CDR3 DNA follows: TGTGCCAGCAGTTTAATTTTACTCGAAGATGTCACAGATACGCAGTATTTT.

This clonotype was observed many times. The CDR3 here is CASSPQVGSNSPLHF. CDR3 DNA sequence: TGTGCCAGCAGCCCACAGGTTGGAAGTAATTCACCCCTCCACTTT. The J gene is TRBJ1-6, the V gene TRBV7-6; possibly TRBD1 for D (5 bases). The CDR3 contains 15 residues. Trimming stripped 5 bases from V and 6 bases from J, with 14 bases between. Germline assignment: CDR1 SGHVS and CDR2 FNYEAQ.

This chain uses TRBV6-1 with TRBJ2-3, with 12 bases identical to TRBD2. The CDR3 consists of 15 residues. Germline V gives CDR1 MNHNS, CDR2 SASEGT. After removal of 11 bases from V and 2 bases from J, the junction contained 8 bases not matched to a gene. Here the CDR3 DNA reads TGTGCCGGCGGGCGGACTAGCGGGGACACAGATACGCAGTATTTT. Residues: CAGGRTSGDTDTQYF.

This clonotype was counted at least ten times. The genes are TRBV5-1 and TRBJ1-1; D is uncertain. Trimming shortened V by 0 bases and J by 4 bases, and 10 bases separated the two germline ends. Germline CDR1 is SGHRS and CDR2 is YFSETQ. This CDR3 is built from 14 residues. The CDR3 region is CASSLVLGSTEAFF. As DNA, the CDR3 is TGCGCCAGCAGCTTGGTTCTGGGATCCACTGAAGCTTTCTTT. The variable domain in full, completed from reference TRBV5-1 and TRBJ1-1, reads KAGVTQTPRYLIKTRGQQVTLSCSPISGHRSVSWYQQTPGQGLQFLFEYFSETQRNKGNFPGRFSGRQFSNSRSEMNVSTLELGDSALYLCASSLVLGSTEAFFGQGTRLTVV.

This clonotype was counted many times. The chain combines TRBV7-2 with TRBJ1-6, with 8 bases lining up with TRBD1. The CDR3 length is 17 residues. Germline-derived CDR1 and CDR2 are SGHTA and FQGNSA. J lost 5 bases, V lost 4 bases, and 10 bases had no gene match. The CDR3 sequence is CASSSDRVVLNNSPLHF. CDR3 coding DNA: TGTGCCAGCAGCTCGGACAGGGTGGTACTCAATAATTCACCCCTCCACTTT. The full variable domain, in which reference TRBV7-2 and TRBJ1-6 provide the parts outside the CDR3, is GAGVSQSPSNKVTEKGKDVELRCDPISGHTALYWYRQSLGQGLEFLIYFQGNSAPDKSGLPSDRFSAERTGGSVSTLTIQRTQQEDSAVYLCASSSDRVVLNNSPLHFGNGTRLTVT.